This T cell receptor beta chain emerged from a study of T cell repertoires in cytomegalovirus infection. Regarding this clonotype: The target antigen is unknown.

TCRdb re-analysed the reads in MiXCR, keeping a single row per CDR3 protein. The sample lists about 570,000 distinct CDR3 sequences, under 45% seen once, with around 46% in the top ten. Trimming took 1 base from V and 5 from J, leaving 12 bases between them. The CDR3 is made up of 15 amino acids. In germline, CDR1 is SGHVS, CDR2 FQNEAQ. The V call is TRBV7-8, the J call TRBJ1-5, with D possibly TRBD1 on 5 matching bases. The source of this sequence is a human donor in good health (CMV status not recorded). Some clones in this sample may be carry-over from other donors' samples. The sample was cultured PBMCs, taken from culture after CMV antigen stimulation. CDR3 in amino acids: CASSLDGGVDQPQHF. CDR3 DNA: TGTGCCAGCAGCTTAGATGGGGGGGTCGATCAGCCCCAGCATTTT. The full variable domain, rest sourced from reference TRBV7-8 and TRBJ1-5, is GAGVSQSPRYKVAKRGQDVALRCDPISGHVSLFWYQQALGQGPEFLTYFQNEAQLDKSGLPSDRFFAERPEGSVSTLKIQRTQQEDSAVYLCASSLDGGVDQPQHFGDGTRLSIL.